The 12 T cell receptor beta chains presented below share a single source sample, sequenced in a study of shared clonotypes between healthy human individuals. The naive CD8 subset, CD45RO-negative cells positively selected for CCR7, excluded terminally differentiated effector memory CD45RA+ cells. Data came from immunoSEQ multiplex PCR; TCRdb stores just in-frame clones and leaves some out. The profile covers hundreds of thousands of clones, with 98% appearing a single time and 0.3% taken by the ten largest. Sequencing used naive CD8+ T cells sorted from blood. The receptors stem from a man aged 25-45 years in good health.

V gene TRBV5-4 combines with J gene TRBJ2-1; 8 bases align to TRBD1. V trimming: 0 bases; J trimming: 7 bases; junction bases outside the gene matches: 9. The CDR3 consists of 16 residues. The germline gives CDR1 SGHNT, CDR2 YYREEE (reference sequence). CDR3 DNA: TGTGCCAGCAGCTTGGCCGGGGACAGGAGATGGAATGAGCAGTTCTTC. Translating gives CASSLAGDRRWNEQFF.

The chain combines TRBV7-9 with TRBJ2-6; no reliable D call. V shed 5 bases and J shed 1 base, with 9 bases lying between them. The CDR3 covers 15 residues. Germline V lookup: CDR1 SEHNR, CDR2 FQNEAQ (reference sequence). CDR3 protein: CASSPRKSGANVLTF. CDR3 DNA sequence: TGTGCCAGCAGCCCCCGGAAATCTGGGGCCAACGTCCTGACTTTC.

The chain employs TRBV5-1 and TRBJ2-7; D tentatively fits TRBD1 or TRBD2 (5 bases each). The CDR3 runs 15 residues. V lost 4 bases and J 9 bases, leaving 23 bases between the germline ends. The germline V gene encodes CDR1 SGHRS and CDR2 YFSETQ. CDR3 region: CASSPQLGTLRWQYF. The DNA of the CDR3 is TGCGCCAGCAGCCCGCAACTAGGGACCTTACGATGGCAGTACTTC.

V gene TRBV15 combines with J gene TRBJ1-5, with a tentative D call TRBD1 (6 bases). With 0 bases removed from V and 0 bases from J, the gap between germline ends came to 15 bases. This CDR3 is 18 amino acids long. The germline V gene encodes CDR1 LNHNV and CDR2 YYDKDF (reference sequence). CDR3 residues: CATSRDLRGAVSNQPQHF. The CDR3 coding sequence is TGTGCCACCAGCAGAGATCTTCGGGGGGCGGTTAGCAATCAGCCCCAGCATTTT.

The V call is TRBV5-4, the J call TRBJ2-3; 7 positions match TRBD2. Germline-derived CDR1 and CDR2 are SGHNT and YYREEE (reference sequence). After removal of 1 base from V and 2 bases from J, the junction contained 4 bases not matched to a gene. There are 15 residues in the CDR3. CDR3: CASSLSAGATDTQYF. CDR3 nucleotides: TGTGCCAGCAGCTTGTCGGCGGGAGCCACAGATACGCAGTATTTT.

The chain uses TRBV4-1 and TRBJ2-7, with 9 nucleotides matching TRBD2. This CDR3 contains 15 residues. Germline V gene lookup returns CDR1 MGHRA and CDR2 YSYEKL. J was trimmed by 7 bases and V by 0 bases; bases with no gene match: 7. The DNA for the CDR3 is TGCGCCAGCAGCCAAGATAGCGGGAGAAACGAAGAGCAGTACTTC. Amino acids: CASSQDSGRNEEQYF.

This sequence joins TRBV18 and TRBJ1-2; D is perhaps TRBD1 (5 bases). The CDR3 is made up of 16 amino acids. V was trimmed by 0 bases and J by 0 bases, leaving 11 bases between them. The germline V gene has CDR1 KGHSH and CDR2 LQKENI. CDR3 bases: TGTGCCAGCTCACCACCGTTTGGGGGATCTAACTATGGCTACACCTTC. Translating gives CASSPPFGGSNYGYTF. Full variable domain (missing parts from reference TRBV18 and TRBJ1-2): NAGVMQNPRHLVRRRGQEARLRCSPMKGHSHVYWYRQLPEEGLKFMVYLQKENIIDESGMPKERFSAEFPKEGPSILRIQQVVRGDSAAYFCASSPPFGGSNYGYTFGSGTRLTVV.

This chain uses TRBV2 with TRBJ2-7; D gene ambiguous. The V end lost 8 bases, the J end lost 1 base, and 9 bases lay between the germline ends. CDR1 is SNHLY, CDR2 FYNNEI, per germline. The CDR3 spans 12 residues. This CDR3 reads CASAGFSYEQYF. CDR3 sequence (DNA): TGTGCCAGCGCAGGTTTTTCCTACGAGCAGTACTTC.

The chain joins TRBV28 to TRBJ2-7; 7 bases are a match to TRBD1. The germline gives CDR1 MDHEN, CDR2 SYDVKM. The CDR3 has 12 amino acids. This chain's CDR3 is CASTGITYEQYF. CDR3 sequence (DNA): TGTGCATCGACAGGGATCACCTACGAGCAGTACTTC.

V and J are TRBV7-2 and TRBJ2-3; D call uncertain. CDR3 length: 15 amino acids. Germline V gene lookup returns CDR1 SGHTA and CDR2 FQGNSA. Trimming shortened V by 7 bases and J by 0 bases, and 14 bases separated the two germline ends. The CDR3 sequence: CASKYSEFSTDTQYF. CDR3 sequence (DNA): TGTGCCAGCAAGTACAGTGAATTTAGCACAGATACGCAGTATTTT.

V gene TRBV29-1 combines with J gene TRBJ2-1, with D unclear. This CDR3 has 14 amino acids. Per germline, CDR1 SQVTM and CDR2 ANQGSEA. V was pared by 3 bases and J by 2 bases, with 11 bases between. This CDR3 is CSVDSQTAYNEQFF. The CDR3 nucleotides are TGCAGCGTTGACTCCCAGACGGCCTACAATGAGCAGTTCTTC.

The rearrangement links TRBV11-2 to TRBJ1-5, with no clear D. Germline V lookup: CDR1 SGHAT, CDR2 FQNNGV. The ends were cut back, 2 bases at V and 4 bases at J, with 6 bases in the middle. The CDR3 spans 13 residues. CDR3 region: CASSLNLNQPQHF. In DNA form, the CDR3 reads TGTGCCAGCAGCTTAAATCTGAATCAGCCCCAGCATTTT.